This paragraph reports one T cell receptor beta chain. The antigen remains undetermined. Germline CDR1 and CDR2: SGHNT and YYREEE (reference sequence). This CDR3 is built from 13 residues. V gave up 3 bases and J gave up 1 base, with 7 bases separating them. The repertoire was sequenced with immunoSEQ multiplex PCR; TCRdb's copy has only in-frame clones and lacks some. The data hold approximately 140,000 clones, with less than 95% observed a single time. This record belongs to a study of T cell responses to AZD1222 COVID-19 vaccine. Study-wide points: Donors were mostly white British, more females; clonal diversity possibly underestimated.

The TCR was taken from an adult in good health. The sequences come from peripheral blood, collected on day 0 of AZD1222 vaccination. The chain carries TRBV5-4 and TRBJ1-1; the D is unclear. CDR3 nucleotides: TGTGCCAGCAGCTATGTAGGGAACACTGAAGCTTTCTTT. Translating it yields CASSYVGNTEAFF.